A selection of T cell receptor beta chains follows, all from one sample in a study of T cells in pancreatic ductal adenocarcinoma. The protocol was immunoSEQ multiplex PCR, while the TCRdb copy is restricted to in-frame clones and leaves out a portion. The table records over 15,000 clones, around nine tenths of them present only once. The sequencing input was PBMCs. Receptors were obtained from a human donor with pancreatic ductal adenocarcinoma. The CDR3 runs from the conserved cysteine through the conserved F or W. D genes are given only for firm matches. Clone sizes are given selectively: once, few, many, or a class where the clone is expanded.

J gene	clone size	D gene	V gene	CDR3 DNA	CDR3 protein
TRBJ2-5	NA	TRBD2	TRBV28	TGTGCCAGCGCAGGGGGGACTAGCGGGAGGGCGGCAGAGACCCAGTACTTC	CASAGGTSGRAAETQYF
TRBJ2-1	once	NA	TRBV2	TGTGCCAGCAGTGAAAAACAGGGTTCGGTAGTTAGCTCCTACAATGAGCAGTTCTTC	CASSEKQGSVVSSYNEQFF
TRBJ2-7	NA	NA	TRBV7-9	TGTGCCAGCAGCTTAGAGGGAGTAGGCTCCTACGAGCAGTACTTC	CASSLEGVGSYEQYF
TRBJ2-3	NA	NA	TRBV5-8	TGTGCCAGCAGCTTGGCCAACGGCCGGAGCACAGATACGCAGTATTTT	CASSLANGRSTDTQYF
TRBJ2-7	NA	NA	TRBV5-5	TGTGCCAGCAGCTTGGTCGGTAAAGGGAGGTACGAGCAGTACTTC	CASSLVGKGRYEQYF
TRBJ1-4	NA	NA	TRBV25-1	TGTGCCAGCAGTGAGTACAGGGATTTCGGAAAACTGTTTTTT	CASSEYRDFGKLFF
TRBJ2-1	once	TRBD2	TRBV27	TGTGCCAGCAGTTTCCCCCAGACTAGCGGGAGGTTGTTGTACAATGAGCAGTTCTTC	CASSFPQTSGRLLYNEQFF
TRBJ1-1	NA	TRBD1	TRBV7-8	TGTGCCAGCAGCTTAGGACAGGGGGGTGAAGCTTTCTTT	CASSLGQGGEAFF
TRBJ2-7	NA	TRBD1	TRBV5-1	TGCGCCAGCAGCTTGGTGACAGGGGCCGGCTACGAGCAGTACTTC	CASSLVTGAGYEQYF
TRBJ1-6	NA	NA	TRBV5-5	TGTGCCAGCAGCTTGGTCGGGGCCACCCGGGACGGTAATTCACCCCTCCACTTT	CASSLVGATRDGNSPLHF
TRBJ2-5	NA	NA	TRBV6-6	TGTGCCAGCAGTTACCCACAAGAGACCCAGTACTTC	CASSYPQETQYF
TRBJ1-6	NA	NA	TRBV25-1	TGTGCCAGCAGTCCGTCGGACAAGAGCTCCTATAATTCACCCCTCCACTTT	CASSPSDKSSYNSPLHF
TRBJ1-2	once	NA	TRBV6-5	TGTGCCAGCAGTTACTCGACCGGGAATGGCTACACCTTC	CASSYSTGNGYTF
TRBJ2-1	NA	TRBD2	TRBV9	TGTGCCAGCAGCGGGGAGGTAACCGGGACTAGCGGGAGAGTCAGGGGCTACAATGAGCAGTTCTTC	CASSGEVTGTSGRVRGYNEQFF
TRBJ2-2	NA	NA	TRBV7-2	TGTGCCAGCAGCTTAGAGAGGGTATTCACCGGGGAGCTGTTTTTT	CASSLERVFTGELFF
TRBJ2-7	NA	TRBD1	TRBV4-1	TGCGCCAGCAGTCACCCCCCCGCGGGACAGGGGACCTACGAGCAGTACTTC	CASSHPPAGQGTYEQYF
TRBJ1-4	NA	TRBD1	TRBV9	TGTGCCAGCAGCGTAGCTCTTGGACAGGATGAAAAACTGTTTTTT	CASSVALGQDEKLFF
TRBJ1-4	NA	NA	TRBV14	TGTGCCAGCAGCCACCGACCTAACGAAAAACTGTTTTTT	CASSHRPNEKLFF
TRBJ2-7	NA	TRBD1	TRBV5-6	TGTGCCAGCAGCTCGGTAGACAGGGAAGGCTACGAGCAGTACTTC	CASSSVDREGYEQYF
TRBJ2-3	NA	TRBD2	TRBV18	TGTGCCAGCTCACCGGGACTAGCGGGAGGCACAGATACGCAGTATTTT	CASSPGLAGGTDTQYF
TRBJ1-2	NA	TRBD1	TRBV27	TGTGCCAGCAGCCCCGGGACAGGAGATTATGGCTACACCTTC	CASSPGTGDYGYTF
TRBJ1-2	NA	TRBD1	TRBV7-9	TGTGCCAGCAGCTTAGCCGGGACAGGGGATGGCTACACCTTC	CASSLAGTGDGYTF
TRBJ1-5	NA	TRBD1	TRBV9	TGTGCCAGCAGCCCTGGACAGGGGGTCGGGAGCAATCAGCCCCAGCATTTT	CASSPGQGVGSNQPQHF
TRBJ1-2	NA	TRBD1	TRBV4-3	TGCGCCAGCAGCCAAGGAGCGGGACAGGGGGCGAGGGAGAACTATGGCTACACCTTC	CASSQGAGQGARENYGYTF
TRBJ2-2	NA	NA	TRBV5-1	TGCGCCAGCGGGCCGGGTACCGGGGAGCTGTTTTTT	CASGPGTGELFF
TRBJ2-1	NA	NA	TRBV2	TGTGCCAGCAGTGAGCCGCGGGTTACCTACAATGAGCAGTTCTTC	CASSEPRVTYNEQFF
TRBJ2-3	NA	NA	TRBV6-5	TGTGCCAGCAGTTACTCGGTTTTACCCGATACGCAGTATTTT	CASSYSVLPDTQYF
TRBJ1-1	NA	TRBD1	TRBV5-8	TGTGCCAGCAGCCCCTGGGGACAGGGGCCCCGAGGAGCTTTCTTT	CASSPWGQGPRGAFF
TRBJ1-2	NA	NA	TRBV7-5	TGTGTCAGAAGCTCCGACAGGAGACCTAACTATGGCTACACCTTC	CVRSSDRRPNYGYTF
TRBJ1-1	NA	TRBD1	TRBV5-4	TGTGCCAGCAGCACACCGACAGGGAAGAACACTGAAGCTTTCTTT	CASSTPTGKNTEAFF
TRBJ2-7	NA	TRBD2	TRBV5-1	TGCGCCAGCAGCTTCCAAGGGACTACCTACGAGCAGTACTTC	CASSFQGTTYEQYF
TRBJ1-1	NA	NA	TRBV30	TGTGCCTGGAGTGTACCGCAGAACGGGGTTTTGAACACTGAAGCTTTCTTT	CAWSVPQNGVLNTEAFF
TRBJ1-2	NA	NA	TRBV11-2	TGTGCCAGCAGTTCCGGGACGACTTATGGCTACACCTTC	CASSSGTTYGYTF
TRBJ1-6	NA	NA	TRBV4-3	TGCGCCAGCAGCCAGGGCCTTATTGGACGGAAAAATAATTCACCCCTCCACTTT	CASSQGLIGRKNNSPLHF
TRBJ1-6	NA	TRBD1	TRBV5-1	TGCGCCAGCAGCTTGGGAGACAGGGTAAATTCACCCCTCCACTTT	CASSLGDRVNSPLHF
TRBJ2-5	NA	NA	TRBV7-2	TGTGCCAGCAGCTTACCCGGGGGAAGGCTAGAGACCCAGTACTTC	CASSLPGGRLETQYF
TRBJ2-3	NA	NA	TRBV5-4	TGTGCCAGCAGCCATTCTCCCTTCACAGATACGCAGTATTTT	CASSHSPFTDTQYF
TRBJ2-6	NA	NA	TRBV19	TGTGCCAGTAGTATATCCAGCTCTGGGGCCAACGTCCTGACTTTC	CASSISSSGANVLTF
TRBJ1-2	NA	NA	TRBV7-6	TGTGCCAGCAGCTTTTTGGCAGCAGCTAACTATGGCTACACCTTC	CASSFLAAANYGYTF
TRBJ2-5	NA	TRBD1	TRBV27	TGTGCCAGCAGTTCCCTGGGACAGCTAAGAGTGGCCCAGTACTTC	CASSSLGQLRVAQYF